This TCR beta chain came from a study of cytomegalovirus exposure and HLA in healthy donors. The donors were in the roughly 110-subject validation cohort; that cohort was separate from the approximately 700-subject first cohort. Points from the study as a whole: Under in vitro conditions, a few CMV-associated chains were confirmed as specific for CMV antigens. The study labeled 164 TCR beta chains cytomegalovirus-associated.

About this clone: The antigen remains unidentified.

V lost 4 bases and J lost 3; bases outside the gene matches: 12. CDR3 length: 17 residues. Germline CDR1 and CDR2: LNHDA and SQIVND (reference sequence). Generated by immunoSEQ multiplex PCR, the TCRdb table keeps only in-frame clones and is missing some. This repertoire shows 150,000 to 200,000 clones, 88% found once; its top ten account for approximately 3%. The source of this sequence is a man younger than 35 in good health and CMV-seronegative. Sequencing input: PBMCs. The chain is built from TRBV19 and TRBJ2-1; 7 bases agree with TRBD2. The chain's CDR3 is CASSSPPGLQLYNEQFF. In DNA, the CDR3 is TGTGCCAGTAGTAGCCCGCCGGGACTACAACTCTACAATGAGCAGTTCTTC.